The following is a T cell receptor (beta chain) sequence with its context. Ten or more counts support this clonotype. This receptor's antigen is unknown. The record has no base qualities; no much larger clone is one base away. The sample originates from a study of T cells in Graves' hyperthyroidism and ophthalmopathy (dated by TCRdb to between 2018 and 2020). For the wider study: Peripheral blood was collected at initial diagnosis, before any treatment. A discovery cohort of about a hundred patients, about 44 with Graves' ophthalmopathy and 55 to 65 with stable Graves' hyperthyroidism, was used to find distinguishing TCR V-J signatures. Whether ophthalmopathy could be predicted prospectively was tested in an independent validation cohort made up of roughly 19 hyperthyroidism patients plus 17 patients who later progressed to ophthalmopathy. The approximately 97 discovery patients were randomly divided into training and test sets at a 7:3 ratio. The study also compared thyroid tissue and blood T-cell repertoires from about six Graves' hyperthyroidism patients. Once sampling was done, hyperthyroidism patients were given methimazole at a starting dose of 30 mg daily, whereas ophthalmopathy patients were given high-dose intravenous methylprednisolone. TCR Vbeta CDR3 sequencing of roughly 140 peripheral blood samples (over 40 ophthalmopathy, about 80 hyperthyroidism and some 17 progressor patients) is reported in the paper. The paper's findings and limits, for the study overall: In validation, the model predicted progression to ophthalmopathy a median of 6.5 months before onset, with about 67% sensitivity and 72.22% specificity. A model built on a 13 V-J signature distinguished ophthalmopathy from stable hyperthyroidism, reaching 87.88% sensitivity and under 84% specificity in cross-validation and 80%/75% in testing. No statistical method was used to fix the sample size in advance, and group allocation was not hidden from the investigators. Most expanded thyroid clonotypes (frequency above 0.001) were also found in blood, which suggests that blood repertoires may mirror thyroid immune responses.

Amplification of TCR beta CDR3 regions was carried out from RNA transcripts. The first round of RT-PCR for the TCR CDR3 was performed with the HTBI primer set and the Qiagen OneStep RT-PCR kit. Libraries were constructed in a second round of multiplex PCR, after which size selection and purification were performed. Libraries were sequenced paired-end with 100 bp reads on an Illumina HiSeq2000. Regarding the original processing steps: SOAPnuke was used to process the raw data, removing reads that contained adapters or uncalled bases, had a mean Phred below 15, or lacked an exact match to the constant primer or identifier. COPE v1.2.5 was used to merge the high-quality paired reads, and each unique nucleotide sequence was defined as a clonotype. MiTCR v1.1 was used to align clonotypes to the IMGT TRBV, TRBD and TRBJ reference segments. The analysis included only V-J combinations with a frequency above 0.0001, which together covered more than 99% of the repertoires. A TCS score was defined as the ratio of F50 (clonal expansion) to E x V (chaos), with BLOSUM62-based TCRdist applied between CDR3 peptides within each V-J. Welch's t-statistics and random forest reduced just over 500 V-J features to some 14, which were used in a naive Bayes classifier (R e1071). Clones were called with MiXCR by TCRdb after fastp trimmed the public reads at Q25, and only in-frame beta chains were retained. Each entry is one CDR3 protein sequence, shown with its most common DNA and genes. TCRdb assigned the V and J calls; the authors' analysis was not used. Recorded for this sample are about 710,000 distinct CDR3 sequences; around 15% of them occurred a single time. The leading ten clones occupy approximately 8% of the sample.

Trimming removed 7 bases from V and 7 bases from J; the gene matches leave 6 bases unexplained. The CDR3 spans 12 residues, from the cysteine through the phenylalanine. Kept here is only the CDR3 DNA, which spans 36 bases and is read in frame from base 1. As encoded in the germline V gene, CDR1 is MDHEN while CDR2 is SYDVKM. Stable Graves' hyperthyroidism was defined as no progression to ophthalmopathy during 18 months of follow-up. Hyperthyroidism patients were aged 18 to 65 years and newly diagnosed, with disease duration of less than 2 months. Patients with uncontrolled infections, other autoimmune diseases, pregnancy or lactation were excluded. Clinical symptoms, serum thyroxine and TRAb, thyroid ultrasound, and orbital computed tomography formed the basis for the diagnoses. PBMCs were separated from roughly 10 ml of fresh peripheral blood using Ficoll-Paque density gradient centrifugation. Trizol reagent was used to extract total RNA, and RNA quality was then checked on an Agilent 2100 Bioanalyzer.

The receptor chain draws on TRBV28 and TRBJ2-5; the junction holds 7 bases that match TRBD2. Sequenced input: blood. The TCR originated in a man aged 18-30 years with Graves' hyperthyroidism. CDR3 protein: CASKVAGGTQYF. The sequenced DNA: TGTGCCAGCAAGGTAGCGGGCGGGACCCAGTACTTC.